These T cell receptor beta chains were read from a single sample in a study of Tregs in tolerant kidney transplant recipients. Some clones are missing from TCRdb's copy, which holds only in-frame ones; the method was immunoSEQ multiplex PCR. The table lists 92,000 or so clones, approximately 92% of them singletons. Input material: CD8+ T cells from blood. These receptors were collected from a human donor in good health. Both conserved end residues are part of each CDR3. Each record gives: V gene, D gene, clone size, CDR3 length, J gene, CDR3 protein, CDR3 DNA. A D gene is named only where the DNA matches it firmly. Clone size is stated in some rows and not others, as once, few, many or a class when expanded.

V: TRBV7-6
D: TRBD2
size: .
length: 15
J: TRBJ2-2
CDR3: CASYRAGVNTGELFF
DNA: TGTGCCAGTTACCGGGCGGGGGTGAACACCGGGGAGCTGTTTTTT

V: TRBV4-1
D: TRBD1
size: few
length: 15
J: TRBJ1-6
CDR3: CASSQVQGNNSPLHF
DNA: TGCGCCAGCAGCCAAGTACAGGGGAACAATTCACCCCTCCACTTT

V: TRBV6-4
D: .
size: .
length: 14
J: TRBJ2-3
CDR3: CASSDSPGTDTQYF
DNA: TGTGCCAGCAGTGACTCTCCAGGCACAGATACGCAGTATTTT

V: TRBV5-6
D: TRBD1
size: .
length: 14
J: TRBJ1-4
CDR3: CASSTGTGHEKLFF
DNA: TGTGCCAGCAGCACCGGGACAGGGCACGAAAAACTGTTTTTT

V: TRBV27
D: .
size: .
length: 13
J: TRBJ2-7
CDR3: CASSLGLPYEQYF
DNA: TGTGCCAGCAGTTTAGGACTTCCCTACGAGCAGTACTTC

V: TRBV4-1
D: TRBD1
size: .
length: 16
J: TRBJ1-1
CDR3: CASSLDREGSNTEAFF
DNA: TGCGCCAGCAGCCTGGACAGGGAGGGATCGAACACTGAAGCTTTCTTT

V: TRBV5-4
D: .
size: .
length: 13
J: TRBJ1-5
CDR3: CASSFDGNQPQHF
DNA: TGTGCCAGCAGCTTTGATGGCAATCAGCCCCAGCATTTT

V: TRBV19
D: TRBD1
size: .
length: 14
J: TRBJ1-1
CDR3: CASSLPGGLTEAFF
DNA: TGTGCCAGTAGTCTTCCAGGGGGCCTCACTGAAGCTTTCTTT

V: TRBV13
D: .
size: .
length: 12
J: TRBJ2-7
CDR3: CASSSGPSEQYF
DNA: TGTGCCAGCAGCTCGGGACCCAGCGAGCAGTACTTC

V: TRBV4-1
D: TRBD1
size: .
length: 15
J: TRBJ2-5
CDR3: CASSPGQGAEETQYF
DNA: TGCGCCAGCAGCCCTGGACAGGGGGCTGAAGAGACCCAGTACTTC

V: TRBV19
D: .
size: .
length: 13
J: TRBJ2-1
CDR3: CASNSGLGNEQFF
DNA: TGTGCCAGTAACTCTGGCCTGGGAAATGAGCAGTTCTTC

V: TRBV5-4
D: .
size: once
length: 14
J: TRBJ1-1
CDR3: CASSLGQQNTEAFF
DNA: TGTGCCAGCAGCTTAGGACAGCAGAACACTGAAGCTTTCTTT

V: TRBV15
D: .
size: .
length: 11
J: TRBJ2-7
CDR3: CATSRGYEQYF
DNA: TGTGCCACCAGCAGAGGGTACGAGCAGTACTTC

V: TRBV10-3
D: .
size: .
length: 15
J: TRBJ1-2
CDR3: CAISESDNLYYGYTF
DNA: TGTGCCATCAGTGAGTCGGACAACTTATACTATGGCTACACCTTC

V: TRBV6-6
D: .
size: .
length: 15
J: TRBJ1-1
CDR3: CASKGRSFANTEAFF
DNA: TGTGCCAGCAAGGGGCGTAGCTTTGCAAACACTGAAGCTTTCTTT

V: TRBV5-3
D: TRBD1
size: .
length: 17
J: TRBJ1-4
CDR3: CARSPSKWTGRYEKLFF
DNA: TGTGCCAGAAGCCCCAGCAAGTGGACAGGGCGGTATGAAAAACTGTTTTTT

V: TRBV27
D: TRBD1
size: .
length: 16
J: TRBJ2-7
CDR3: CASSQITGTGPYEQYF
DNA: TGTGCCAGCAGTCAAATTACCGGGACAGGGCCATACGAGCAGTACTTC

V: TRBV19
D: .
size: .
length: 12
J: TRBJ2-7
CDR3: CASSMDGSEQYF
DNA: TGTGCCAGTAGTATGGATGGGAGCGAGCAGTACTTC

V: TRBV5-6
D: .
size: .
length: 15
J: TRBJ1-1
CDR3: CASSPDGVVRTEAFF
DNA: TGTGCCAGCAGCCCGGACGGGGTGGTGCGCACTGAAGCTTTCTTT

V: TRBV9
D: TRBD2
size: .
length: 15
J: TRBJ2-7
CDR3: CASSAGGFGPYEQYF
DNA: TGTGCCAGCAGCGCCGGGGGGTTCGGTCCCTACGAGCAGTACTTC